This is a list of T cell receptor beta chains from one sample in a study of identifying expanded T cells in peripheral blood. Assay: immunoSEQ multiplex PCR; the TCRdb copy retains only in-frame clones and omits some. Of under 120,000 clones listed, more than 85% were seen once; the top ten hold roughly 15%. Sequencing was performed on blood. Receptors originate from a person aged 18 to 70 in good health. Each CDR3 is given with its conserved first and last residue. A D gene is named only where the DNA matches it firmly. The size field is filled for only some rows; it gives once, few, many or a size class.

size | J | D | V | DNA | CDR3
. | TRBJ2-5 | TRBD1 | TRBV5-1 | TGCGCCAGCAGCTTGATCGTGACAGGGGGCCAAGAGACCCAGTACTTC | CASSLIVTGGQETQYF
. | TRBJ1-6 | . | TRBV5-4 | TGTGCCAGCAGCACGAGGGGGGGGTCAGGTAATTCACCCCTCCACTTT | CASSTRGGSGNSPLHF
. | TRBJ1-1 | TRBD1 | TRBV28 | TGTGCCAGCAGTCCCTACTTCACAGGGGGCATAATCACTGAAGCTTTCTTT | CASSPYFTGGIITEAFF
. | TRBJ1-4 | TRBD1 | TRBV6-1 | TGTGCCAGCAGTGTCACGACAGGGGGCAGGGGAGAAAAACTGTTTTTT | CASSVTTGGRGEKLFF
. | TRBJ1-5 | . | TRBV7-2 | TGTGCCAGCAGCCCCTCTGTGGCCGGACAGCCCCAGCATTTT | CASSPSVAGQPQHF
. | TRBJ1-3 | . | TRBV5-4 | TGTGCCAGCAGCTTAGAGGGAAACACCATATATTTT | CASSLEGNTIYF
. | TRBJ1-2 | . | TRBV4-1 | TGCGCCAGCAGCCAAGAAAGGGCAGGGGTAAAGAACTCCTATGGCTACACCTTC | CASSQERAGVKNSYGYTF
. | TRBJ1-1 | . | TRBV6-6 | TGTGCCAGCAGTTACGAGGTTTCGGCCACTGAAGCTTTCTTT | CASSYEVSATEAFF
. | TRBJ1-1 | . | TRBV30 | TGTGCCTGGAGTAGCGTGAACACTGAAGCTTTCTTT | CAWSSVNTEAFF
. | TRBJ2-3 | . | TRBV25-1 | TGTGCCAGCAGTGCACAGGGAGTAGCCTCAGATACGCAGTATTTT | CASSAQGVASDTQYF
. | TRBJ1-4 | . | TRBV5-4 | TGTGCCAGCAGCTTGGGGCAAGGTCGGGACGAAAAACTGTTTTTT | CASSLGQGRDEKLFF
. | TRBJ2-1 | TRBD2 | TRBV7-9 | TGTGCCAGCAGCTTTGGGACTAGCGGGGGGAATGATGAGCAGTTCTTC | CASSFGTSGGNDEQFF
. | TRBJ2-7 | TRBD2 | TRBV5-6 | TGTGCCAGCAGCTCCAAGCGGGGGGGACTCTACGAGCAGTACTTC | CASSSKRGGLYEQYF
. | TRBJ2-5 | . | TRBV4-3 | TGCGCCAGCAGCCAAGATCGGCACATCGGAGAGACCCAGTACTTC | CASSQDRHIGETQYF
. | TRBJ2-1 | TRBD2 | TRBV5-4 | TGTGCCAGCAGCGGACGGACTAGCGGGGGCCCATACAATGAGCAGTTCTTC | CASSGRTSGGPYNEQFF
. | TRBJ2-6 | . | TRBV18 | TGTGCCAGCTCAAAAGCAGGGCCGGCCTCTGGGGCCAACGTCCTGACTTTC | CASSKAGPASGANVLTF
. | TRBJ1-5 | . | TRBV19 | TGTGCCAGCATTGACGGGGGCAATCAGCCCCAGCATTTT | CASIDGGNQPQHF
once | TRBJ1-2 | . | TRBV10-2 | TGCGCCAGCAGTGAATCCTTTAACTATGGCTACACCTTC | CASSESFNYGYTF
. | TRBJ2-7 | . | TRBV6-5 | TGTGCCAGCAGTTACGGCGGAGATTCCTACGAGCAGTACTTC | CASSYGGDSYEQYF
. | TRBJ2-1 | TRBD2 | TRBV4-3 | TGCGCCAGCAGCCAAGAACGGGCGGGGGGGCGTGATGAGCAGTTCTTC | CASSQERAGGRDEQFF
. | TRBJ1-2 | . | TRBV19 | TGTGCCAGTAGTATGAACAGGGACTACTATGGCTACACCTTC | CASSMNRDYYGYTF
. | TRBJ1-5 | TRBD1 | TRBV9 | TGTGCCAGCAGCGTAGTCGACAACAGGGGGAAACGGGATAGTCAGCCCCAGCATTTT | CASSVVDNRGKRDSQPQHF
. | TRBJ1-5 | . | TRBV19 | TGTGCCAGTAGTATTTCTACAGTCAATCAGCCCCAGCATTTT | CASSISTVNQPQHF
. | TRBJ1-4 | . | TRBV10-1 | TGCGCCAGCAGTGATCCGCAATTCGGTGAAAAACTGTTTTTT | CASSDPQFGEKLFF
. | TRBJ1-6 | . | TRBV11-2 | TGTGCCAGCAGCTTAGCATCCCAGGGACTGATGGGTTCACCCCTCCACTTT | CASSLASQGLMGSPLHF